The 26 T cell receptor beta chains below come from one sample, sequenced in a study of T cell responses to AZD1222 COVID-19 vaccine. TCRdb's copy holds only in-frame clones and misses some; the assay was immunoSEQ multiplex PCR. Of around 96,000 clones listed, around nine tenths are singletons. The source was peripheral blood, collected on day 0 of AZD1222 vaccination. Receptors were obtained from an adult in good health.

This chain uses TRBV9 with TRBJ2-1; TRBD2 agrees at 7 bases. Trimming took 0 bases from V and 1 from J; bases not matched to a gene: 1. CDR3 length: 15 amino acids. Germline assignment: CDR1 SGDLS and CDR2 YYNGEE. CDR3 protein: CASSVGGGSYNEQFF. The CDR3 region has the DNA TGTGCCAGCAGCGTAGGCGGGGGATCCTACAATGAGCAGTTCTTC.

The CDR3 bases are TGCAGCGTTGAAGACAACGGGCCCTATGGCTACACCTTC. Translation gives CSVEDNGPYGYTF. The chain links TRBV29-1 to TRBJ1-2; unclear D gene. The CDR3 runs to 13 residues. The germline V gene has CDR1 SQVTM and CDR2 ANQGSEA. Trimming removed 0 bases from V and 4 bases from J, with 9 bases in between.

This chain uses TRBV15 with TRBJ2-2; 8 nucleotides line up with TRBD1. In germline, CDR1 is LNHNV, CDR2 YYDKDF (reference sequence). The trim removed 2 bases at V and 0 bases at J, leaving 11 bases unmatched. The CDR3 totals 19 residues. CDR3 DNA sequence: TGTGCCACCAGCAGACCCTATTATCGGACAGGGACGAACACCGGGGAGCTGTTTTTT. This codes for CATSRPYYRTGTNTGELFF. Looking up the rest from reference TRBV15 and TRBJ2-2 gives the full variable domain: DAMVIQNPRYQVTQFGKPVTLSCSQTLNHNVMYWYQQKSSQAPKLLFHYYDKDFNNEADTPDNFQSRRPNTSFCFLDIRSPGLGDTAMYLCATSRPYYRTGTNTGELFFGEGSRLTVL.

The CDR3: CASSTSQGNEQFF. In nucleotides, the CDR3 is TGTGCCAGCAGTACTTCACAGGGAAATGAGCAGTTCTTC. The chain recombines TRBV6-5 with TRBJ2-1; tentatively, D is TRBD1 (6 bases). V was pared by 5 bases and J by 7 bases, with 12 bases between. The CDR3 spans 13 residues. CDR1 and CDR2 from the germline V gene are MNHEY and SVGAGI.

This chain joins TRBV6-5 and TRBJ1-2, with TRBD1 as a possible D gene (5 bases). Germline CDR1 and CDR2: MNHEY and SVGAGI. This CDR3 has 15 residues. Trimming took 2 bases from V and 4 from J, leaving 14 bases between them. As DNA, the CDR3 is TGTGCCAGCAGTTACGAGGGGCGCCTTATCTATGGCTACACCTTC. It encodes CASSYEGRLIYGYTF.

This chain uses TRBV7-2 with TRBJ2-3; 7 bases fit TRBD2. V lost 6 bases to trimming and J lost 2 bases; unmatched junction nucleotides: 8. The germline V gene encodes CDR1 SGHTA and CDR2 FQGNSA. The CDR3 has 15 amino acids. CDR3 DNA sequence: TGTGCCAGCAGAGCTAGCGGAATAGCCACAGATACGCAGTATTTT. The encoded protein is CASRASGIATDTQYF.

The rearrangement uses TRBV18 and TRBJ1-4, with no clear D. The CDR3 has 15 amino acids. Germline loops: CDR1 KGHSH, CDR2 LQKENI. V was pared by 1 base and J by 2 bases, with 8 bases between. The CDR3 reads CASSPLYGTNEKLFF. The CDR3 region has the DNA TGTGCCAGCTCACCACTATATGGTACTAATGAAAAACTGTTTTTT.

The CDR3 DNA is TGCGCCAGCAGTGATCAGGGACAGGGGAACACTGAAGCTTTCTTT. It yields the protein CASSDQGQGNTEAFF. This chain uses TRBV10-2 with TRBJ1-1; 9 bases map to TRBD1. Unmatched junction bases numbered 3, after V lost 3 bases and J lost 1 base. Germline loops: CDR1 WSHSY, CDR2 SAAADI. The length of the CDR3 is 15 residues.

This clone was recorded a few times. The chain couples TRBV28 to TRBJ2-5, with a weak D call TRBD2 (6 bases). CDR1 is MDHEN and CDR2 is SYDVKM in the germline V gene. The CDR3 length is 13 residues. Trimming removed 2 bases from V and 4 bases from J, with 8 bases in between. The CDR3 sequence: CASSLVSGETQYF. The DNA for the CDR3 is TGTGCCAGCAGTTTAGTTAGCGGAGAGACCCAGTACTTC.

The chain links TRBV10-3 to TRBJ1-5; 10 bases line up with TRBD1. This CDR3 has 14 amino acids. The germline V gene encodes CDR1 ENHRY and CDR2 SYGVKD. Losses at the gene ends were 5 bases for V and 5 bases for J; bases not matched to a gene: 3. In DNA, the CDR3 is TGTGCCATCAGTTCAGGACAGGGGGATCAGCCCCAGCATTTT. Translating it yields CAISSGQGDQPQHF.

The chain uses TRBV19 and TRBJ2-7; 7 bases align to TRBD1. J gave up 3 bases and V 5 bases, and 10 bases lay outside the gene matches. This CDR3 region has 15 residues. Per germline, CDR1 LNHDA and CDR2 SQIVND (reference sequence). The CDR3 region has the DNA TGTGCCAGTAGTTCGCGACAGGGACGGTACTACGAGCAGTACTTC. Amino acids: CASSSRQGRYYEQYF.

In its sample, this clone ranks as medium-sized (0.01 to 0.1%). The chain couples TRBV29-1 to TRBJ1-2; maybe TRBD1 (5 bases). This CDR3 comprises 11 residues. Per the germline V gene, CDR1 is SQVTM and CDR2 is ANQGSEA. V was cut by 7 bases and J by 6 bases, with 12 bases left in between. The CDR3 spells CSGLAGNGYTF. The CDR3 region has the DNA TGCAGCGGGTTGGCAGGGAATGGCTACACCTTC.

The rearrangement uses TRBV12-1 and TRBJ2-4; TRBD1 was called by the table and not checked on the DNA. TRBV12-1 is recorded as a pseudogene. This CDR3 is 18 amino acids long. CDR3 in DNA: TGTGCCAGCAGCTTTCCCACCGCAGTCTCATTAGCCAAAAACATTCAGTACTTC. As protein: CASSFPTAVSLAKNIQYF.

The chain is built from TRBV5-1 and TRBJ1-6; 9 bases align to TRBD1. The germline V gene encodes CDR1 SGHRS and CDR2 YFSETQ. V trimming: 4 bases; J trimming: 5 bases; junction bases outside the gene matches: 4. There are 15 residues in the CDR3. The CDR3 DNA follows: TGCGCCAGCAGCATGGACAGGGGCGATAATTCACCCCTCCACTTT. This translates into CASSMDRGDNSPLHF.

The sample holds one count of this clone. The gene calls are TRBV28 and TRBJ1-3; D not resolved. CDR1 MDHEN and CDR2 SYDVKM come from the germline V gene. Trimming took 3 bases from V and 0 from J, leaving 9 bases between them. This CDR3 contains 15 residues. Here the CDR3 DNA reads TGTGCCAGCAGTTTCCAGCGAAACTCTGGAAACACCATATATTTT. This translates into CASSFQRNSGNTIYF.

The chain combines TRBV11-2 with TRBJ1-3, with D perhaps TRBD1 (6 bases). The V and J ends lost 5 bases and 0 bases respectively, with 17 bases between them. The CDR3 consists of 17 residues. Germline CDR1 and CDR2: SGHAT and FQNNGV. CDR3 protein: CASSPTLGGSSGNTIYF. CDR3 bases: TGTGCCAGCAGCCCGACACTAGGGGGGAGCTCTGGAAACACCATATATTTT.

The chain links TRBV6-5 to TRBJ1-2, with D perhaps TRBD1 (5 bases). Germline V gene lookup returns CDR1 MNHEY and CDR2 SVGAGI. Trimming cost V 3 bases and J 2 bases, with 16 bases left between them. The CDR3 covers 16 residues. CDR3 protein: CASSYSSGALNYGYTF. Written as DNA, the CDR3 is TGTGCCAGCAGTTATTCGTCCGGGGCACTAAACTATGGCTACACCTTC.

The chain employs TRBV6-2 or TRBV6-3 and TRBJ1-6; no clear D. CDR3 length: 12 amino acids. Germline V gene sequence: CDR1 MNHEY, CDR2 SVGEGT. V gave up 4 bases and J gave up 8 bases, with 6 bases separating them. The DNA for the CDR3 is TGTGCCAGCAGTTTGTGGGATTCACCCCTCCACTTT. Translated, it gives CASSLWDSPLHF.

The gene calls are TRBV6-5 and TRBJ1-2; TRBD1 is a possible D gene (6 bases). This CDR3 region has 13 residues. CDR1 MNHEY and CDR2 SVGAGI come from the germline V gene. V shed 6 bases and J shed 7 bases, with 15 bases lying between them. This CDR3 is CASRLGGKGGYTF. CDR3 DNA: TGTGCCAGCAGACTAGGGGGGAAGGGTGGCTACACCTTC.

The chain uses TRBV2 and TRBJ1-2; 8 nucleotides line up with TRBD1. The CDR3 is made up of 16 amino acids. Germline CDR1 SNHLY, CDR2 FYNNEI. Trimming removed 7 bases from V and 4 bases from J; junction bases left unmatched: 14. This CDR3 is CASTERDGQGFYGYTF. As DNA, the CDR3 is TGTGCCAGCACCGAGCGTGACGGACAGGGATTCTATGGCTACACCTTC.

The chain combines TRBV18 with TRBJ2-1; 7 bases line up with TRBD1. The V gene end was trimmed by 8 bases and the J gene end by 3 bases; junction bases not matched to a gene: 10. CDR3 length: 15 amino acids. CDR1 and CDR2 from the germline V gene are KGHSH and LQKENI. The CDR3 DNA follows: TGTGCCAGCGCAGCCGGACAGGACGACTACAATGAGCAGTTCTTC. Protein: CASAAGQDDYNEQFF.

The chain carries TRBV6-5 and TRBJ2-1; D might be TRBD1 (6 bases). The CDR3 loop spans 13 amino acids. Trimming removed 9 bases at V and 3 bases at J, with 12 bases between. The V gene's germline CDR1 is MNHEY and CDR2 SVGAGI. The CDR3 nucleotides are TGTGCCAGTACACTGGACAGCTACAATGAGCAGTTCTTC. Protein: CASTLDSYNEQFF.

This clone was seen a few times. The J gene is TRBJ1-6, the V gene TRBV27; D ambiguous. There are 16 residues in the CDR3. The germline gives CDR1 MNHEY, CDR2 SMNVEV (reference sequence). V was cut by 0 bases and J by 6 bases, with 12 bases left in between. DNA for the CDR3: TGTGCCAGCAGTTTATCTCTCGGACGGTCTAATTCACCCCTCCACTTT. Its protein product is CASSLSLGRSNSPLHF.

The chain joins TRBV2 to TRBJ2-3; 7 bases line up with TRBD1. The CDR3 runs to 15 residues. The ends lost 6 bases at V and 3 bases at J; junction bases unmatched: 9. From germline, CDR1 is SNHLY and CDR2 FYNNEI. The CDR3 protein is CASRRQGLWTDTQYF. CDR3 sequence (DNA): TGTGCCAGCAGGAGACAGGGCTTATGGACAGATACGCAGTATTTT.

This clone was picked up one time. The V and J genes are TRBV3-1 (or the pseudogene TRBV3-2) and TRBJ2-1; the D gene is possibly TRBD2 (5 bases). The CDR3 extends over 15 amino acids. From germline, CDR1 is LGHDT and CDR2 YNNKEL (reference sequence). The ends were cut back, 0 bases at V and 9 bases at J, with 15 bases in the middle. CDR3 DNA sequence: TGTGCCAGCAGCCAAGAACTTGCTAGCTTCGCTGAGCAGTTCTTC. Its translation is CASSQELASFAEQFF.

The rearrangement uses TRBV6-1 and TRBJ1-6; perhaps TRBD1 as D (6 bases). Trimming took 1 base from V and 4 from J, leaving 11 bases between them. There are 16 residues in the CDR3. Per germline, CDR1 MNHNS and CDR2 SASEGT. CDR3 sequence: CASSEDRVFYNSPLHF. The CDR3 nucleotides are TGTGCCAGCAGTGAAGACAGGGTCTTTTATAATTCACCCCTCCACTTT.